This T cell receptor beta chain emerged from a study of T-cell reconstitution after alpha-beta-depleted transplantation in children. General study findings and limits: TCRbeta diversity was high at day 60 in some patients (a result of surviving recipient T cells and thymic progenitors).

Of note for this clonotype: Its antigen is currently unknown.

During its preparation, the TCRbeta library received unique molecular identifiers. TCRdb ran MiXCR on the PCR reads and lists one entry per CDR3 protein. The profile covers 450,000 to 550,000 distinct CDR3 sequences, with over 9.5% appearing a single time and approximately 14% taken by the ten largest. The input for sequencing was PBMCs, mostly from graft donor cells, taken 180 days after TCRalphabeta/CD19-depleted stem cell transplant. The receptor's source is a female patient aged 2 to 10 who had a stem cell transplant for aplastic anemia, so the T cells may come from the graft donor.

In DNA, the CDR3 is TGTGCCAGCAACCCCTGGAGTCGAGGGTACACTGAAGCTTTCTTT. As protein: CASNPWSRGYTEAFF. The chain combines TRBV11-2 with TRBJ1-1, with no clear D. V shed 7 bases and J shed 3 bases, with 18 bases lying between them. The length of the CDR3 is 15 residues. Germline CDR1 is SGHAT and CDR2 is FQNNGV.